The 29 T cell receptor beta chains below come from one sample, sequenced in a study of OX40 agonist ivuxolimab in advanced cancers. This table comes from immunoSEQ multiplex PCR, and its TCRdb copy is limited to in-frame clones, with some not included. This table holds roughly 53,000 clones, approximately 79% found once. Sequencing was performed on CD4+ or CD8+ T cells sorted from blood, taken in a trial of the OX40 agonist ivuxolimab. The source is an adult with an advanced solid tumor such as melanoma, head and neck, liver or kidney cancer.

The V call is TRBV28, the J call TRBJ1-2; 7 bases map to TRBD1. V shed 4 bases, J shed 5 bases, and the junction held 7 bases outside the gene matches. This CDR3 has 14 residues. Germline CDR1 is MDHEN and CDR2 is SYDVKM. This CDR3 reads CASSYKTGRYGYTF. CDR3 sequence (DNA): TGTGCCAGCAGTTATAAGACAGGGCGGTATGGCTACACCTTC.

The sample holds one count of this clone. The chain combines TRBV5-4 with TRBJ1-2; 9 positions agree with TRBD1. This CDR3 has 14 residues. The V and J ends lost 4 bases and 5 bases, in that order; junction bases with no gene match: 6. The V gene's germline CDR1 is SGHNT and CDR2 YYREEE (reference sequence). The CDR3 sequence is CASSRQGELYGYTF. In DNA, the CDR3 is TGTGCCAGCAGCCGACAGGGGGAATTATATGGCTACACCTTC.

The chain is built from TRBV28 and TRBJ1-5; D unresolved. This CDR3 is built from 12 residues. CDR1 is MDHEN and CDR2 is SYDVKM in the germline V gene. The ends were cut back, 3 bases at V and 7 bases at J, with 7 bases in the middle. CDR3 residues: CASSFSPQPQHF. The CDR3 DNA reads as TGTGCCAGCAGTTTTTCCCCCCAGCCCCAGCATTTT.

This clone was seen only a few times. The chain couples TRBV23-1 to TRBJ2-7; the D call may be TRBD1 or TRBD2 (5 bases each). TRBV23-1 is filed as an ORF, its function uncertain. This CDR3 has 15 residues. Trimming pared 6 bases from V and 3 bases from J, leaving 18 bases between. The CDR3 region has the DNA TGCGCCAGCAGCCAAAGCGTACGGGGCGGCTACGAGCAGTACTTC. Its translation: CASSQSVRGGYEQYF.

This rearrangement joins TRBV7-9 to TRBJ1-3; unclear D gene. The CDR3 totals 16 residues. Germline-derived CDR1 and CDR2 are SEHNR and FQNEAQ (reference sequence). V shed 0 bases and J shed 1 base, with 10 bases lying between them. The CDR3 coding sequence is TGTGCCAGCAGCTTAGCGCTCGGGATGTCTGGAAACACCATATATTTT. Translated, it gives CASSLALGMSGNTIYF.

This sequence joins TRBV25-1 and TRBJ2-1, with TRBD2 matching over 10 bases. The germline gives CDR1 MGHDK, CDR2 SYGVNS. V dropped 2 bases and J dropped 6; count of bases not matched to a gene: 7. This CDR3 spans 16 amino acids. This CDR3 is CASSERSSSGSNEQFF. The CDR3 DNA reads TGTGCCAGCAGTGAAAGGTCGTCTAGCGGGAGCAATGAGCAGTTCTTC.

J is TRBJ1-5 and V is TRBV2, with D maybe TRBD1 (5 bases). The CDR3 has 15 amino acids. Germline CDR1 and CDR2: SNHLY and FYNNEI. V lost 10 bases, J lost 0 bases, and 16 bases lay in between. CDR3 in amino acids: CATKGVTNSNQPQHF. The CDR3 nucleotides read TGTGCCACCAAAGGGGTAACGAATAGCAATCAGCCCCAGCATTTT.

The chain couples TRBV4-1 to TRBJ2-5; 9 bases agree with TRBD2. CDR1 is MGHRA, CDR2 YSYEKL, per germline. V shed 2 bases, J shed 0 bases, and the junction held 1 base outside the gene matches. The CDR3 loop spans 15 amino acids. The CDR3 spells CASSQTSGYQETQYF. The CDR3 region has the DNA TGCGCCAGCAGCCAAACTAGCGGGTACCAAGAGACCCAGTACTTC.

This clone was counted a few times. The rearrangement links TRBV30 to TRBJ2-3, with 10 bases identical to TRBD2. The V and J ends lost 7 bases and 6 bases, in that order; junction bases with no gene match: 13. The CDR3 spans 15 residues. The germline gives CDR1 GTSNPN, CDR2 SVGIG (reference sequence). CDR3 protein: CASSGGGAGGDTQYF. The CDR3 DNA sequence: TGTGCCTCCTCCGGGGGGGGAGCGGGAGGGGATACGCAGTATTTT.

V and J are TRBV5-1 and TRBJ1-1; 10 nucleotides line up with TRBD1. The CDR3 spans 15 residues. Per the germline V gene, CDR1 is SGHRS and CDR2 is YFSETQ. Trimming took 8 bases from V and 4 from J; bases not matched to a gene: 11. DNA for the CDR3: TGCGCCAGTAGTGGGACAGGGGCGGGAGGCACTGAAGCTTTCTTT. Encoded protein: CASSGTGAGGTEAFF. Looking up the rest from reference TRBV5-1 and TRBJ1-1 gives the full variable domain: KAGVTQTPRYLIKTRGQQVTLSCSPISGHRSVSWYQQTPGQGLQFLFEYFSETQRNKGNFPGRFSGRQFSNSRSEMNVSTLELGDSALYLCASSGTGAGGTEAFFGQGTRLTVV.

The chain couples TRBV6-5 to TRBJ1-2; 8 positions agree with TRBD1. The CDR3 contains 14 residues. Per germline, CDR1 MNHEY and CDR2 SVGAGI. Trimming took 6 bases from V and 10 from J; bases not matched to a gene: 13. The CDR3 bases are TGTGCCAGCAGCTATAACAGGGGGAGTTTCCACTACACCTTC. It specifies CASSYNRGSFHYTF.

CDR3 sequence: CASREDFSNEKLFF. In DNA, the CDR3 is TGTGCCAGCAGGGAGGACTTTAGTAATGAAAAACTGTTTTTT. This chain joins TRBV5-4 and TRBJ1-4; D call uncertain. The CDR3 has 14 amino acids. The germline gives CDR1 SGHNT, CDR2 YYREEE (reference sequence). V was trimmed by 5 bases and J by 4 bases, leaving 12 bases between them.

The chain couples TRBV2 to TRBJ2-3; D unresolved. The V end lost 3 bases, the J end lost 5 bases, and 12 bases lay between the germline ends. Germline assignment: CDR1 SNHLY and CDR2 FYNNEI. This CDR3 is built from 14 residues. For the CDR3, the DNA is TGTGCCAGCAGTGATCCCCGTCGGAGAGATACGCAGTATTTT. The encoded protein is CASSDPRRRDTQYF. The whole variable domain, remainder taken from reference TRBV2 and TRBJ2-3, is EPEVTQTPSHQVTQMGQEVILRCVPISNHLYFYWYRQILGQKVEFLVSFYNNEISEKSEIFDDQFSVERPDGSNFTLKIRSTKLEDSAMYFCASSDPRRRDTQYFGPGTRLTVL.

This rearrangement joins TRBV6-6 to TRBJ2-7; no definite D call. The V gene lost 0 bases and the J gene lost 3 bases, with 12 bases spanning the gap. The CDR3 is 15 amino acids. Germline V gives CDR1 MNHNY, CDR2 SVGAGI (reference sequence). In DNA, the CDR3 is TGTGCCAGCAGTTACTCGGCAGGACGTCGCTACGAGCAGTACTTC. This sequence encodes CASSYSAGRRYEQYF.

The chain has TRBV27 and TRBJ2-3; TRBD1 agrees at 7 bases. Looked up from germline, CDR1 is MNHEY and CDR2 is SMNVEV (reference sequence). V was pared by 8 bases and J by 3 bases, with 11 bases of the junction left unmatched. The CDR3 loop spans 15 amino acids. CDR3 in amino acids: CASRPRDRGTDTQYF. In DNA, the CDR3 is TGTGCCAGCCGTCCCCGGGACAGAGGAACAGATACGCAGTATTTT.

CDR3 DNA sequence: TGCGCCAGCAGCATCGACAGGGGTTCTAATGAAAAACTGTTTTTT. Its translation: CASSIDRGSNEKLFF. The chain joins TRBV5-1 to TRBJ1-4; 8 nucleotides agree with TRBD1. This CDR3 is built from 15 residues. V dropped 4 bases and J dropped 3; count of bases not matched to a gene: 5. The germline gives CDR1 SGHRS, CDR2 YFSETQ.

V usage is TRBV6-6 and J usage is TRBJ1-6; D unresolved. Germline V gene sequence: CDR1 MNHNY, CDR2 SVGAGI (reference sequence). V was cut by 8 bases and J by 7 bases, with 21 bases left in between. CDR3 length: 16 residues. The CDR3 is CASAVEGGASNSPLHF. CDR3 in DNA: TGTGCCAGCGCGGTGGAGGGCGGAGCTTCCAATTCACCCCTCCACTTT.

This clone was counted a single time. V usage is TRBV28 and J usage is TRBJ1-2; 7 nucleotides line up with TRBD1. Germline V gene sequence: CDR1 MDHEN, CDR2 SYDVKM. Trimming took 5 bases from V and 8 from J; bases not matched to a gene: 5. The length of the CDR3 is 12 residues. DNA of the CDR3: TGTGCCAGCAGTGCCACAGGGGTCGGCTACACCTTC. Amino acid sequence: CASSATGVGYTF.

In this sample, this clone turned up once. The chain joins TRBV14 to TRBJ2-3, with 7 bases identical to TRBD2. Trimming took 4 bases from V and 4 from J; bases not matched to a gene: 11. The CDR3 sequence is 16 residues long. Germline loops: CDR1 SGHDN, CDR2 FVKESK. CDR3 region: CASSPLGAGLADTQYF. In nucleotides, the CDR3 is TGTGCCAGCAGCCCTCTCGGAGCGGGGTTGGCAGATACGCAGTATTTT.

The CDR3 nucleotides are TGCGCCAGCGGGAGCCCCTACAATGAGCAGTTCTTC. Translated: CASGSPYNEQFF. The chain links TRBV10-2 to TRBJ2-1; D may be TRBD2 (5 bases). The V end was cut by 8 bases, the J end by 2 bases, with 7 bases between. The CDR3 consists of 12 residues. Germline CDR1 WSHSY, CDR2 SAAADI.

This sequence joins TRBV10-3 and TRBJ2-2, with a tentative D call TRBD1 (6 bases). This CDR3 has 17 amino acids. Trimming pared 4 bases from V and 5 bases from J, leaving 20 bases between. Looked up from germline, CDR1 is ENHRY and CDR2 is SYGVKD. CDR3 sequence reads: CAISAPTGREGTGELFF. The CDR3 DNA follows: TGTGCCATCAGTGCCCCTACAGGGCGTGAGGGGACCGGGGAGCTGTTTTTT.

This chain uses TRBV27 with TRBJ2-1, with TRBD1 as a possible D gene (5 bases). Trimming removed 2 bases from V and 6 bases from J, with 14 bases in between. Germline V gives CDR1 MNHEY, CDR2 SMNVEV (reference sequence). The CDR3 totals 15 residues. The CDR3 coding sequence is TGTGCCAGCAGTTTAAAAGGGGTAAAATCCAATGAGCAGTTCTTC. This sequence encodes CASSLKGVKSNEQFF.

The genes are TRBV7-2 and TRBJ2-7; the match to TRBD2 covers 8 bases. Germline V gives CDR1 SGHTA, CDR2 FQGNSA. V was clipped by 5 bases and J by 5 bases; unmatched bases: 11. The CDR3 covers 15 residues. CDR3 DNA: TGTGCCAGCAGCCCTGAGGGACTAGGGACCGACGAGCAGTACTTC. Its translation: CASSPEGLGTDEQYF.

This chain links TRBV28 with TRBJ2-6; weak D call: TRBD1 (6 bases). Germline V lookup: CDR1 MDHEN, CDR2 SYDVKM. V was trimmed by 5 bases and J by 0 bases, leaving 14 bases between them. The CDR3 consists of 17 residues. The CDR3 reads CASSPDSLSSGANVLTF. Written as DNA, the CDR3 is TGTGCCAGCAGTCCGGACAGCCTTTCCTCTGGGGCCAACGTCCTGACTTTC.

This rearrangement joins TRBV28 to TRBJ2-7, with 12 nucleotides matching TRBD2. Germline V CDR1 and CDR2: MDHEN, SYDVKM. V was pared by 3 bases and J by 7 bases, with 10 bases of the junction left unmatched. This CDR3 comprises 16 residues. The CDR3 region has the DNA TGTGCCAGCAGTTTGGCGGGGACTAGCGGGTTGGGGGAGCAGTACTTC. It codes for CASSLAGTSGLGEQYF.

The chain joins TRBV5-4 to TRBJ1-4; 7 nucleotides match TRBD1. J lost 3 bases, V lost 4 bases, and 9 bases had no gene match. Germline-derived CDR1 and CDR2 are SGHNT and YYREEE (reference sequence). This CDR3 has 16 amino acids. Written as DNA, the CDR3 is TGTGCCAGCAGCCTGGAGCCGACAGGGTCTAATGAAAAACTGTTTTTT. Translation: CASSLEPTGSNEKLFF.

The chain is built from TRBV29-1 and TRBJ2-7; 7 nucleotides align to TRBD1. Germline V gene lookup returns CDR1 SQVTM and CDR2 ANQGSEA. J lost 5 bases, V lost 5 bases, and 9 bases had no gene match. The CDR3 loop spans 13 amino acids. The CDR3 is CSVQGTGEHEQYF. Written as DNA, the CDR3 is TGCAGCGTTCAAGGAACAGGGGAACACGAGCAGTACTTC.

Only one count was recorded for this clone. The chain has TRBV28 and TRBJ1-2, with 9 bases lining up with TRBD1. CDR1 is MDHEN, CDR2 SYDVKM, per germline. The CDR3 contains 16 residues. J lost 4 bases, V lost 3 bases, and 9 bases had no gene match. The CDR3 DNA follows: TGTGCCAGCAGTTTCAGTCCCGGGACAGGGTTCTATGGCTACACCTTC. Its protein product is CASSFSPGTGFYGYTF.

The sample holds a few counts of this clone. The genes are TRBV28 and TRBJ1-2, with no clear D. The CDR3 has 15 amino acids. V was trimmed by 5 bases and J by 0 bases, leaving 13 bases between them. Looked up from germline, CDR1 is MDHEN and CDR2 is SYDVKM. This CDR3 is CASSPGWRANYGYTF. The DNA of the CDR3 is TGTGCCAGCAGTCCGGGGTGGCGAGCTAACTATGGCTACACCTTC.